Below, 9 T cell receptor beta chains from the same sample are listed, as sequenced in a study of CD8 T cells in ankylosing spondylitis. From the 5' RACE reads, TCRdb called clonotypes with MiXCR, one entry per CDR3 protein. The sample lists about 210,000 distinct CDR3 sequences; less than 9.5% were seen once. Sequenced input: blood, either unsorted or a sorted T cell fraction (not recorded which). The receptor set was obtained from a female donor with ankylosing spondylitis or in good health (not recorded which).

The table lists this clonotype with many counts. This chain connects TRBV5-1 to TRBJ1-6; TRBD1 might be the D (5 bases). Trimming took off 2 bases at V and 8 bases at J, with 14 bases between the two ends. CDR1 and CDR2 (germline): SGHRS, YFSETQ. There are 15 residues in the CDR3. CDR3 residues: CASSLLRVGDSPLHF. CDR3 sequence (DNA): TGCGCCAGCAGCTTACTCAGGGTAGGAGATTCACCCCTCCACTTT.

This clonotype was counted at least ten times. The V gene is TRBV20-1, the J gene TRBJ1-2, with 7 bases identical to TRBD1. The CDR3 is 13 amino acids. CDR1 and CDR2 from the germline V gene are DFQATT and SNEGSKA (reference sequence). J lost 8 bases, V lost 4 bases, and 10 bases had no gene match. The CDR3 DNA follows: TGCAGTGCTACGACCGGGACAGACCGGGGCTACACCTTC. It codes for CSATTGTDRGYTF.

This clonotype was detected many times. The chain employs TRBV12-3 or TRBV12-4 and TRBJ1-1; tentative D call: TRBD1 (6 bases). Deletions cut 6 bases from V and 4 bases from J, with 15 bases between. The CDR3 totals 14 residues. The CDR3, as DNA: TGTGCCAGCAGCCCAAGGGGGAGAGGCACTGAAGCTTTCTTT. Translating it yields CASSPRGRGTEAFF.

This clonotype has ten or more counts. The chain carries TRBV15 and TRBJ2-6; D remains unclear. This CDR3 is built from 15 residues. V gave up 4 bases and J gave up 1 base, with 8 bases separating them. The germline V gene encodes CDR1 LNHNV and CDR2 YYDKDF (reference sequence). In DNA form, the CDR3 reads TGTGCCACCAGCATCGACCTTTCTGGGGCCAACGTCCTGACTTTC. It encodes CATSIDLSGANVLTF.

This clonotype was recorded only once. The conserved final phenylalanine or tryptophan is absent from the CDR3, which likely points to a read error. The V call is TRBV15, the J call TRBJ2-7; unclear D gene. Germline V gene sequence: CDR1 LNHNV, CDR2 YYDKDF (reference sequence). The CDR3 consists of 13 residues. CDR3 bases: TGCGCCACCAGCAGAGGCCTAACCTACGAGCAGTACCTC. This sequence encodes CATSRGLTYEQYL.

This clonotype was recorded at least ten times. The rearrangement joins TRBV5-1 to TRBJ2-2, with 11 bases lining up with TRBD2. The germline V gene encodes CDR1 SGHRS and CDR2 YFSETQ. This CDR3 spans 16 amino acids. Trimming removed 4 bases from V and 6 bases from J; junction bases left unmatched: 8. As DNA, the CDR3 is TGCGCCAGCAGCCCAGTAGCGGGAGGGCCGTCCGGGGAGCTGTTTTTT. Translating it yields CASSPVAGGPSGELFF.

This clonotype showed up many times. The chain combines TRBV10-2 with TRBJ2-2; D could derive from TRBD1 or TRBD2 (5 bases each). The CDR3 is 13 residues long. Trimming took 8 bases from V and 8 from J, leaving 15 bases between them. Germline V gives CDR1 WSHSY, CDR2 SAAADI. As DNA, the CDR3 is TGCGCCAGCGGGGAGACAGCTTGGGGGGAGCTGTTTTTT. It yields the protein CASGETAWGELFF.

This clonotype was recorded many times. J is TRBJ2-3 and V is TRBV5-1, with TRBD2 matching over 10 bases. CDR1 and CDR2 from the germline V gene are SGHRS and YFSETQ. Trimming removed 7 bases from V and 0 bases from J; junction bases left unmatched: 8. The CDR3 is 16 amino acids. The CDR3 region has the DNA TGCGCCAGCGCACTAGCGGGACCTTCTAGCACAGATACGCAGTATTTT. Amino acids: CASALAGPSSTDTQYF.

At least ten counts were recorded for this clonotype. This chain links TRBV7-2 with TRBJ1-6, with D possibly TRBD1 on 5 matching bases. Trimming shortened V by 6 bases and J by 10 bases, and 19 bases separated the two germline ends. Germline-derived CDR1 and CDR2 are SGHTA and FQGNSA. The CDR3 extends over 15 amino acids. The CDR3 nucleotides are TGTGCCAGCAGACCGGCGGGGGGGGTTGACTCACCCCTCCACTTT. This translates into CASRPAGGVDSPLHF.